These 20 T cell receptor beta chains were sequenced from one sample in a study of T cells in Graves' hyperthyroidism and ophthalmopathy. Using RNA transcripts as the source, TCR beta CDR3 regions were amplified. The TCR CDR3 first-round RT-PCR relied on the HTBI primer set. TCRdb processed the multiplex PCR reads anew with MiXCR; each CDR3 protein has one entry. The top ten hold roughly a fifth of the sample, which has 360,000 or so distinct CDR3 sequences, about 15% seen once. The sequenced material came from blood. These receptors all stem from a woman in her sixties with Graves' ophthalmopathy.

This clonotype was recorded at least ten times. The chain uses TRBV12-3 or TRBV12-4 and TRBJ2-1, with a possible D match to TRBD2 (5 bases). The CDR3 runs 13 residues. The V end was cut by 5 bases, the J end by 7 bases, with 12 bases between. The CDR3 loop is CASSPGLWNEQFF. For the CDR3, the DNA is TGTGCCAGCAGTCCCGGACTTTGGAATGAGCAGTTCTTC.

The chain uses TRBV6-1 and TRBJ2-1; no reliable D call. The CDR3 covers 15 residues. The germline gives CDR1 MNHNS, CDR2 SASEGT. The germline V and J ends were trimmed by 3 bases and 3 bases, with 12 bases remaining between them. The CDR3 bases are TGTGCCAGCAGTGACCAGCCCTCCCACTACAATGAGCAGTTCTTC. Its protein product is CASSDQPSHYNEQFF.

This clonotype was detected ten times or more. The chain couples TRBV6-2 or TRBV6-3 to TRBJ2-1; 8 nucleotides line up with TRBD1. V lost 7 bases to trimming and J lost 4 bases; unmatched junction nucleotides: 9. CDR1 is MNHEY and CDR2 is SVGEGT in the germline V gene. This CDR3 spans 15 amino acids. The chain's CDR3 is CASTWGQDLYNEQFF. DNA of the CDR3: TGTGCCAGCACCTGGGGACAGGATCTATACAATGAGCAGTTCTTC.

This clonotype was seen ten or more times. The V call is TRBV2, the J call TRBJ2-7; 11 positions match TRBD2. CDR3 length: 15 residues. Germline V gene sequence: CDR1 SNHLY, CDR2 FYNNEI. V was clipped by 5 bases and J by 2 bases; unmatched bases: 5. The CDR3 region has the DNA TGTGCCAGCAGTACTTCTAGCGGGAGGACCTACGAGCAGTACTTC. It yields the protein CASSTSSGRTYEQYF.

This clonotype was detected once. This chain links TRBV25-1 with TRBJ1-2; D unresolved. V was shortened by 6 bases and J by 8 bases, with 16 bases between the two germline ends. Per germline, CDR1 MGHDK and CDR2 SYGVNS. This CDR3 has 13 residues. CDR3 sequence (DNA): TGTGCCAGCAGCTTGGACGGTCTTGTGGGCTACACCTTC. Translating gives CASSLDGLVGYTF.

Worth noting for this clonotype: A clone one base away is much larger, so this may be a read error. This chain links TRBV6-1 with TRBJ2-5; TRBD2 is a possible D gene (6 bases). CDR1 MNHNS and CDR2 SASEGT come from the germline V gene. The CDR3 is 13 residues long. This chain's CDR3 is CASSSSVQGTQYF. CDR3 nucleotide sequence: TGTGCCAGCAGCTCTAGCGTACAAGGGACCCAGTACTTC.

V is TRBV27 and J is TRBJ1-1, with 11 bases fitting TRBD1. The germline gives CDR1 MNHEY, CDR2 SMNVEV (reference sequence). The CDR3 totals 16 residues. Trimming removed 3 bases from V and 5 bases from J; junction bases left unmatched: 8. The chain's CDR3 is CASSFGQGARRTEAFF. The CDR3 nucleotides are TGTGCCAGCAGTTTCGGACAGGGGGCGCGAAGAACTGAAGCTTTCTTT.

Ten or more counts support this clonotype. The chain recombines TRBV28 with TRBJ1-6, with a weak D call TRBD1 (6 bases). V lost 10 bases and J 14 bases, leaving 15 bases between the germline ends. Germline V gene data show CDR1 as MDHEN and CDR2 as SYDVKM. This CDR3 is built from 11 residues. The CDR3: CATQGLPALHF. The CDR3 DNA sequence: TGTGCCACCCAGGGGCTTCCGGCCCTCCACTTT.

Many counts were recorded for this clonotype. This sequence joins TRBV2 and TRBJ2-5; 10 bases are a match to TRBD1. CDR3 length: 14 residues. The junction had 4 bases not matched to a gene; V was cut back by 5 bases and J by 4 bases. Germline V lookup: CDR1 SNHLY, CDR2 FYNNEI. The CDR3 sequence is CASSPGQGTETQYF. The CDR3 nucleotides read TGTGCCAGCAGTCCGGGACAGGGGACAGAGACCCAGTACTTC. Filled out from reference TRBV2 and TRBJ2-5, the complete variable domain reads EPEVTQTPSHQVTQMGQEVILRCVPISNHLYFYWYRQILGQKVEFLVSFYNNEISEKSEIFDDQFSVERPDGSNFTLKIRSTKLEDSAMYFCASSPGQGTETQYFGPGTRLLVL.

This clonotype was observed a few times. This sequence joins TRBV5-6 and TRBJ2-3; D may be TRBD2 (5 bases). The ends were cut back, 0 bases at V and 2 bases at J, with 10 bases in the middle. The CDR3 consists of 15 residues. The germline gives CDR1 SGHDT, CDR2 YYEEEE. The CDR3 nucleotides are TGTGCCAGCAGCTTGGAGGACTTTCCCACAGATACGCAGTATTTT. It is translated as CASSLEDFPTDTQYF.

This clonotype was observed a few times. CDR3 bases: TGTGCCAGCAACACTATCCCCGCCAGCCTCTACGAGCAGTACTTC. Amino acid sequence: CASNTIPASLYEQYF. The rearrangement uses TRBV7-2 and TRBJ2-7; D uncertain. Germline CDR1 SGHTA, CDR2 FQGNSA. V lost 7 bases and J lost 3, with 19 bases in between. This CDR3 has 15 residues.

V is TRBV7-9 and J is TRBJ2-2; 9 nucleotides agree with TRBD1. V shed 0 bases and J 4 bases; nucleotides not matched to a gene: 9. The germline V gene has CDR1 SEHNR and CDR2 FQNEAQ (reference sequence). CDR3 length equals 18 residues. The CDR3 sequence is CASSLATGTGRLTGELFF. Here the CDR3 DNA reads TGTGCCAGCAGCTTAGCGACCGGGACAGGGCGTCTCACCGGGGAGCTGTTTTTT.

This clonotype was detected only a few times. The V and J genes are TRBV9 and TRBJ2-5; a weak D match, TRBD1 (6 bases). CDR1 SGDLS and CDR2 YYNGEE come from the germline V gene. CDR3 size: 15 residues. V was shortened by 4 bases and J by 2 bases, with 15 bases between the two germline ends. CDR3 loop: CASSPTGLGQETQYF. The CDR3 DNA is TGTGCCAGCAGCCCGACAGGCCTAGGTCAAGAGACCCAGTACTTC.

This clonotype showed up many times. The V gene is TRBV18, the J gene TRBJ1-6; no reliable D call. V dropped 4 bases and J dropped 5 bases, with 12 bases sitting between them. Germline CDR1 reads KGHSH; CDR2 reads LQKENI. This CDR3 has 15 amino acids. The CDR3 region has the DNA TGTGCCAGCTCACGCGCGGGGTCGGATAATTCACCCCTCCACTTT. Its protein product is CASSRAGSDNSPLHF.

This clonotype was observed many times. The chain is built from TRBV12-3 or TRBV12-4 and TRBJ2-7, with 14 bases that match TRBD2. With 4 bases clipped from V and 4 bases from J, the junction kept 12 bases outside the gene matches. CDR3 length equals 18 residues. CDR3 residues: CASSSRTSGRSRIYEQYF. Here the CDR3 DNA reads TGTGCCAGCAGTTCCCGGACTAGCGGGAGGTCCCGGATTTACGAGCAGTACTTC.

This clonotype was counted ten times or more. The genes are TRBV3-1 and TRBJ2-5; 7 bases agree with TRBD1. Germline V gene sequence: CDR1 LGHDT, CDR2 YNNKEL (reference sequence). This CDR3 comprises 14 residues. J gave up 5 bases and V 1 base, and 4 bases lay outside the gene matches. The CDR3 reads CASSQVGQAETQYF. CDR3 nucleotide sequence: TGTGCCAGCAGCCAAGTAGGACAGGCGGAGACCCAGTACTTC.

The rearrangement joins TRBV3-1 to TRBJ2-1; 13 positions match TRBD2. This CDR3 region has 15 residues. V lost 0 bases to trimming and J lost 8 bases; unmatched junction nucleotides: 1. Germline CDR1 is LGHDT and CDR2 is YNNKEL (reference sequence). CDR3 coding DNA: TGTGCCAGCAGCCAAGAACTAGCGGGAGGGCATGAGCAGTTCTTC. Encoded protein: CASSQELAGGHEQFF.

The CDR3 region has the DNA TGTGCCAGCAGCGGGGGACAGGGGATGAGTTACGAGCAGTACTTC. It yields the protein CASSGGQGMSYEQYF. The V call is TRBV5-4, the J call TRBJ2-7; the match to TRBD1 covers 10 bases. The V gene end was trimmed by 4 bases and the J gene end by 4 bases; junction bases not matched to a gene: 8. Germline CDR1 is SGHNT and CDR2 is YYREEE (reference sequence). The CDR3 spans 15 residues.

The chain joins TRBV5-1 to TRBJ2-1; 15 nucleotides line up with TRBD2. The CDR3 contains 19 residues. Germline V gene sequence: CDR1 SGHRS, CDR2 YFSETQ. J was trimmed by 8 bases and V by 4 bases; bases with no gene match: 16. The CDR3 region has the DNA TGCGCCAGCAGCAGGTTTGGACTAGCGGGAGGGCCCGATACAGATGAGCAGTTCTTC. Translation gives CASSRFGLAGGPDTDEQFF.

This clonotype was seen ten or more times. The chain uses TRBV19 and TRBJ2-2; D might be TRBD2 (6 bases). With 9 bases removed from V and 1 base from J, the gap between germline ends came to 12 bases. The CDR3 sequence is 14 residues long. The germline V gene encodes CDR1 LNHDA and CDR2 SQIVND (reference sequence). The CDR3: CASRRDLNTGELFF. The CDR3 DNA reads TGTGCCAGCAGGAGGGACTTGAACACCGGGGAGCTGTTTTTT.